This TCR beta chain came from a study of T cell clonality in common variable immunodeficiency. Clones were sequenced by immunoSEQ multiplex PCR, and TCRdb holds only the in-frame ones, with some missing. The sample holds about 55,000 clones, and no clone turns up only once. The sample holds many counts of this clone. The read ends 3 residues before the CDR3 terminus; that terminus is restored from the germline J gene. The CDR3 length is 15 residues. Germline V gene sequence: CDR1 SEHNR, CDR2 FQNEAQ (reference sequence). J gave up 9 bases and V 3 bases, and 11 bases lay outside the gene matches. Sequenced: peripheral blood mononuclear cells. The sequence came from a person aged 18 to 70 in good health. V and J are TRBV7-9 and TRBJ2-1; the match to TRBD1 covers 7 bases. This CDR3 is CASSFNRGTKREQFF. The CDR3 bases that were read are TGTGCCAGCAGCTTTAACAGGGGAACGAAACGTGAG.